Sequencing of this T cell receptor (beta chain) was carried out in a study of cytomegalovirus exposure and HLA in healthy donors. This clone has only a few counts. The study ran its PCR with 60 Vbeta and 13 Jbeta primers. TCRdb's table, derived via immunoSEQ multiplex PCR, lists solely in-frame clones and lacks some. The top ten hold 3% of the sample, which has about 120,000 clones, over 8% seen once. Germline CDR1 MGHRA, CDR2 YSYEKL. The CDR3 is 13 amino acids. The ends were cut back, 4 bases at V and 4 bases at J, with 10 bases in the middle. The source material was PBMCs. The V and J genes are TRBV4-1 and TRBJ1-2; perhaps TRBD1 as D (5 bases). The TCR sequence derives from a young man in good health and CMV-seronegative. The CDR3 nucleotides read TGCGCCAGCAGCCCTCTGGGGGGCTATGGCTACACCTTC. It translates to CASSPLGGYGYTF.